Given below is one T cell receptor beta chain in context. The target antigen is unknown. TCRdb analysed the RT-PCR reads with MiXCR anew, one entry per CDR3 protein. The table shows 450,000 to 550,000 distinct CDR3 sequences, with around 25% occurring only once. The entry originates in a study of response to subunit inactivated influenza vaccine. The CDR3 has 14 amino acids. Deletions cut 6 bases from V and 3 bases from J, with 11 bases between. Germline CDR1 MDHEN, CDR2 SYDVKM. Study conclusions and caveats: Only a handful of new T cells, the authors suggested, are recruited with each seasonal influenza vaccination.

The input for sequencing was CD4+ T cells sorted from PBMCs, taken around 5 days after vaccination. The TCR originated in a man in his forties or fifties who received an inactivated influenza vaccine. The V and J genes are TRBV28 and TRBJ2-2; D is uncertain. CDR3: CASSLSLDTGELFF. The CDR3 DNA sequence: TGTGCCAGCAGCCTATCCTTGGACACCGGGGAGCTGTTTTTT.